The rows below give T cell receptor beta chains drawn from one sample of a study of glioma-infiltrating T cells after dendritic cell vaccination. Sequencing used immunoSEQ multiplex PCR; TCRdb keeps in-frame clones, though not all of them. The sample includes 90,000 to 110,000 clones, around 91% of them seen just once. The source material was blood, sampled after dendritic cell vaccination. Every receptor here comes from a human donor with glioblastoma. The CDR3 runs from the conserved cysteine through the conserved F or W. The D gene is left open where the match is weak. Expanded clones are given a class, and other clones once, few, many or no size at all.

NA	NA	TRBV2	TRBJ2-7	TGTGCCAGCAGTCGGGAAGGGGGGGGGATAAGTTACGAGCAGTACTTC	CASSREGGGISYEQYF
NA	TRBD1	TRBV18	TRBJ1-3	TGTGCCAGCTCAGGGGGACAGAGCTCTGGAAACACCATATATTTT	CASSGGQSSGNTIYF
NA	NA	TRBV5-1	TRBJ2-1	TGCGCCAGCAGCTTGGCTCCCTTAGGGGGAGGGGGAGAGCAGTTCTTC	CASSLAPLGGGGEQFF
NA	TRBD2	TRBV5-4	TRBJ2-3	TGTGCCAGCAGCAGTCGGGGGGTCACAGATACGCAGTATTTT	CASSSRGVTDTQYF
NA	NA	TRBV18	TRBJ1-3	TGTGCCAGCTCACCCTCTGAGTGGGGAAACACCATATATTTT	CASSPSEWGNTIYF
once	NA	TRBV2	TRBJ1-2	TGTGCCAGCACCCCTGATCAGAACTATGGCTACACCTTC	CASTPDQNYGYTF
NA	NA	TRBV5-1	TRBJ2-3	TGCGCCAGCACTCTGACTCCCTACACAGATACGCAGTATTTT	CASTLTPYTDTQYF
NA	TRBD1	TRBV6-1	TRBJ1-1	TGTGCCAGCAGTTTAACAGGGGGCCGAACTGAAGCTTTCTTT	CASSLTGGRTEAFF
NA	NA	TRBV5-1	TRBJ1-5	TGCGCCAGCAGCTTGGATGGGGAGAGCAATCAGCCCCAGCATTTT	CASSLDGESNQPQHF
NA	TRBD2	TRBV7-9	TRBJ2-3	TGTGCCAGCAGCTCGCTAGGACTAGCGGGGGGGAGTACAGATACGCAGTATTTT	CASSSLGLAGGSTDTQYF
NA	NA	TRBV7-3	TRBJ1-1	TGTGCCAGCAGCCTAGGTACGGGGAGCACTGAAGCTTTCTTT	CASSLGTGSTEAFF
NA	TRBD2	TRBV4-1	TRBJ2-7	TGCGCCAGCAGCCAAGGGCGGGAGCGTCAGCAGTACTTC	CASSQGRERQQYF
NA	TRBD2	TRBV4-2	TRBJ2-1	TGTGCCAGCAGCCAAGATCCCTATAGGACTAGCGAGCTCAATGAGCAGTTCTTC	CASSQDPYRTSELNEQFF
NA	NA	TRBV5-8	TRBJ1-5	TGTGCCAGCAGCTTGGAGGTGAGGGGGAATCAGCCTCAGCATTTT	CASSLEVRGNQPQHF
once	TRBD2	TRBV5-1	TRBJ2-2	TGCGCCAGCAGCTCGCCGGGACTAGCGGGTACTACCGGGGAGCTGTTTTTT	CASSSPGLAGTTGELFF
once	NA	TRBV19	TRBJ2-7	TGTGCCAGTAGTATAGGGGGACGGAGGGACGAGCAGTACTTC	CASSIGGRRDEQYF
once	NA	TRBV9	TRBJ1-2	TGTGCCAGCAGCGAGTGGGGCAGGGACTATGGCTACACCTTC	CASSEWGRDYGYTF
NA	TRBD1	TRBV7-3	TRBJ2-1	TGTGCCAGCAGCTTAACAAGGCCGGGACAGGGGGAGGATGAGCAGTTCTTC	CASSLTRPGQGEDEQFF
NA	TRBD1	TRBV6-5	TRBJ2-2	TGTGCCAGCAGAACCGGGACAGGGCACACCGGGGAGCTGTTTTTT	CASRTGTGHTGELFF
NA	NA	TRBV6-6	TRBJ2-4	TGTGCCAGCAGTGCTACCGGGTCCCCTGTAGGAAACATTCAGTACTTC	CASSATGSPVGNIQYF
NA	NA	TRBV4-2	TRBJ2-1	TGTGCCAGCAGCCTCCAACTAGGGGGAGGGACGCAAGGGGAGCAGTTCTTC	CASSLQLGGGTQGEQFF
NA	NA	TRBV28	TRBJ1-2	TGTGCCAGCAGCAACCCGGGGGAGGCCATCTATGGCTACACCTTC	CASSNPGEAIYGYTF
once	NA	TRBV11-2	TRBJ2-2	TGTGCCAGCAGCCGGAACACCGGGGAGCTGTTTTTT	CASSRNTGELFF
NA	TRBD1	TRBV27	TRBJ1-2	TGTGCCAGCAGTATAAATCCACAGGGGGCTAACTATGGCTACACCTTC	CASSINPQGANYGYTF
few	TRBD1	TRBV5-8	TRBJ2-7	TGTGCCAGCAGGCCTAATCCGGGACAGAATAGCTACGAGCAGTACTTC	CASRPNPGQNSYEQYF
NA	TRBD1	TRBV4-2	TRBJ1-6	TGTGCCAGCAGCCAAGAGGGACAGGGAAACTCACCCCTCCACTTT	CASSQEGQGNSPLHF
few	TRBD1	TRBV19	TRBJ1-5	TGTGCCAGTACCCCTAGGACAGGTTTGCATCAGCCCCAGCATTTT	CASTPRTGLHQPQHF
NA	TRBD2	TRBV29-1	TRBJ2-5	TGCAGCGTTGTTAGGGGCGGGGGGGATCAAGAGACCCAGTACTTC	CSVVRGGGDQETQYF
NA	NA	TRBV6-5	TRBJ2-3	TGTGCCAGCAGTTACTCTGCAGGGACAGATACGCAGTATTTT	CASSYSAGTDTQYF
NA	NA	TRBV18	TRBJ2-7	TGTGCCAGCTCACTCCGGGACGGGAGCTCCTACGAGCAGTACTTC	CASSLRDGSSYEQYF
once	TRBD1	TRBV18	TRBJ2-5	TGTGCCAGCTCCCGCGGGACAGGGGACGAGACCCAGTACTTC	CASSRGTGDETQYF
once	TRBD1	TRBV29-1	TRBJ1-2	TGCAGCGCGAAAACAGGGGAGGTTGGCTACACCTTC	CSAKTGEVGYTF
NA	TRBD1	TRBV5-1	TRBJ1-2	TGCGCCAGCAGCAACCCGGGACAGGGTGGTAGCTACACCTTC	CASSNPGQGGSYTF
NA	NA	TRBV19	TRBJ1-5	TGTGCCAGTAGTATACGGGGGGGCGGCTTCTATAGCAATCAGCCCCAGCATTTT	CASSIRGGGFYSNQPQHF
NA	NA	TRBV5-4	TRBJ2-7	TGTGCCAGCAGCCGGGGGAGCTCCTACGAGCAGTACTTC	CASSRGSSYEQYF
NA	NA	TRBV21-1	TRBJ2-5	TGTGCCAGCACCTCAGCGGGAGGGCGGGAGACCCAGTACTTC	CASTSAGGRETQYF
once	TRBD2	TRBV6-6	TRBJ2-1	TGTGCCAGCACACAGCGGGAAGGGTTGAATGAGCAGTTCTTC	CASTQREGLNEQFF
NA	NA	TRBV5-1	TRBJ2-1	TGCGCCAGCAGCTTCTTCCGGACTGGCTACAATGAGCAGTTCTTC	CASSFFRTGYNEQFF
once	TRBD2	TRBV5-8	TRBJ2-1	TGTGCCAGCAGCTCAGGACTAGCGGGGCAGCAGTTCTTC	CASSSGLAGQQFF
NA	NA	TRBV6-1	TRBJ1-5	TGTGCCAGCAGCCCCGAGTACCAAACGAATCAGCCCCAGCATTTT	CASSPEYQTNQPQHF
NA	NA	TRBV29-1	TRBJ1-2	TGCAGCGTTGGTGGAGGCATTAACTATGGCTACACCTTC	CSVGGGINYGYTF
NA	NA	TRBV5-1	TRBJ2-3	TGCGCCAGCAGCTTACCTCCAGCGACTAGCACAGATACGCAGTATTTT	CASSLPPATSTDTQYF
NA	TRBD2	TRBV27	TRBJ2-1	TGTGCCAGCAGCACTAGCGGGATCTCCTACAATGAGCAGTTCTTC	CASSTSGISYNEQFF
NA	TRBD1	TRBV27	TRBJ1-2	TGTGCCAGCAGTTTAGGCCAGGGGGTTTATGGCTACACCTTC	CASSLGQGVYGYTF
NA	TRBD2	TRBV9	TRBJ2-1	TGTGCCAGCAGCGTAGAAGGTAGCGGGGGTACGACTGAGCAGTTCTTC	CASSVEGSGGTTEQFF
NA	TRBD1	TRBV12-5	TRBJ2-7	TGTGCTAGCGCGTCAGGGGGCGCCTACGAGCAGTACTTC	CASASGGAYEQYF
NA	NA	TRBV7-9	TRBJ2-7	TGTGCCAGCAGCCCCGTCGGCGGTTCCTACGAGCAGTACTTC	CASSPVGGSYEQYF